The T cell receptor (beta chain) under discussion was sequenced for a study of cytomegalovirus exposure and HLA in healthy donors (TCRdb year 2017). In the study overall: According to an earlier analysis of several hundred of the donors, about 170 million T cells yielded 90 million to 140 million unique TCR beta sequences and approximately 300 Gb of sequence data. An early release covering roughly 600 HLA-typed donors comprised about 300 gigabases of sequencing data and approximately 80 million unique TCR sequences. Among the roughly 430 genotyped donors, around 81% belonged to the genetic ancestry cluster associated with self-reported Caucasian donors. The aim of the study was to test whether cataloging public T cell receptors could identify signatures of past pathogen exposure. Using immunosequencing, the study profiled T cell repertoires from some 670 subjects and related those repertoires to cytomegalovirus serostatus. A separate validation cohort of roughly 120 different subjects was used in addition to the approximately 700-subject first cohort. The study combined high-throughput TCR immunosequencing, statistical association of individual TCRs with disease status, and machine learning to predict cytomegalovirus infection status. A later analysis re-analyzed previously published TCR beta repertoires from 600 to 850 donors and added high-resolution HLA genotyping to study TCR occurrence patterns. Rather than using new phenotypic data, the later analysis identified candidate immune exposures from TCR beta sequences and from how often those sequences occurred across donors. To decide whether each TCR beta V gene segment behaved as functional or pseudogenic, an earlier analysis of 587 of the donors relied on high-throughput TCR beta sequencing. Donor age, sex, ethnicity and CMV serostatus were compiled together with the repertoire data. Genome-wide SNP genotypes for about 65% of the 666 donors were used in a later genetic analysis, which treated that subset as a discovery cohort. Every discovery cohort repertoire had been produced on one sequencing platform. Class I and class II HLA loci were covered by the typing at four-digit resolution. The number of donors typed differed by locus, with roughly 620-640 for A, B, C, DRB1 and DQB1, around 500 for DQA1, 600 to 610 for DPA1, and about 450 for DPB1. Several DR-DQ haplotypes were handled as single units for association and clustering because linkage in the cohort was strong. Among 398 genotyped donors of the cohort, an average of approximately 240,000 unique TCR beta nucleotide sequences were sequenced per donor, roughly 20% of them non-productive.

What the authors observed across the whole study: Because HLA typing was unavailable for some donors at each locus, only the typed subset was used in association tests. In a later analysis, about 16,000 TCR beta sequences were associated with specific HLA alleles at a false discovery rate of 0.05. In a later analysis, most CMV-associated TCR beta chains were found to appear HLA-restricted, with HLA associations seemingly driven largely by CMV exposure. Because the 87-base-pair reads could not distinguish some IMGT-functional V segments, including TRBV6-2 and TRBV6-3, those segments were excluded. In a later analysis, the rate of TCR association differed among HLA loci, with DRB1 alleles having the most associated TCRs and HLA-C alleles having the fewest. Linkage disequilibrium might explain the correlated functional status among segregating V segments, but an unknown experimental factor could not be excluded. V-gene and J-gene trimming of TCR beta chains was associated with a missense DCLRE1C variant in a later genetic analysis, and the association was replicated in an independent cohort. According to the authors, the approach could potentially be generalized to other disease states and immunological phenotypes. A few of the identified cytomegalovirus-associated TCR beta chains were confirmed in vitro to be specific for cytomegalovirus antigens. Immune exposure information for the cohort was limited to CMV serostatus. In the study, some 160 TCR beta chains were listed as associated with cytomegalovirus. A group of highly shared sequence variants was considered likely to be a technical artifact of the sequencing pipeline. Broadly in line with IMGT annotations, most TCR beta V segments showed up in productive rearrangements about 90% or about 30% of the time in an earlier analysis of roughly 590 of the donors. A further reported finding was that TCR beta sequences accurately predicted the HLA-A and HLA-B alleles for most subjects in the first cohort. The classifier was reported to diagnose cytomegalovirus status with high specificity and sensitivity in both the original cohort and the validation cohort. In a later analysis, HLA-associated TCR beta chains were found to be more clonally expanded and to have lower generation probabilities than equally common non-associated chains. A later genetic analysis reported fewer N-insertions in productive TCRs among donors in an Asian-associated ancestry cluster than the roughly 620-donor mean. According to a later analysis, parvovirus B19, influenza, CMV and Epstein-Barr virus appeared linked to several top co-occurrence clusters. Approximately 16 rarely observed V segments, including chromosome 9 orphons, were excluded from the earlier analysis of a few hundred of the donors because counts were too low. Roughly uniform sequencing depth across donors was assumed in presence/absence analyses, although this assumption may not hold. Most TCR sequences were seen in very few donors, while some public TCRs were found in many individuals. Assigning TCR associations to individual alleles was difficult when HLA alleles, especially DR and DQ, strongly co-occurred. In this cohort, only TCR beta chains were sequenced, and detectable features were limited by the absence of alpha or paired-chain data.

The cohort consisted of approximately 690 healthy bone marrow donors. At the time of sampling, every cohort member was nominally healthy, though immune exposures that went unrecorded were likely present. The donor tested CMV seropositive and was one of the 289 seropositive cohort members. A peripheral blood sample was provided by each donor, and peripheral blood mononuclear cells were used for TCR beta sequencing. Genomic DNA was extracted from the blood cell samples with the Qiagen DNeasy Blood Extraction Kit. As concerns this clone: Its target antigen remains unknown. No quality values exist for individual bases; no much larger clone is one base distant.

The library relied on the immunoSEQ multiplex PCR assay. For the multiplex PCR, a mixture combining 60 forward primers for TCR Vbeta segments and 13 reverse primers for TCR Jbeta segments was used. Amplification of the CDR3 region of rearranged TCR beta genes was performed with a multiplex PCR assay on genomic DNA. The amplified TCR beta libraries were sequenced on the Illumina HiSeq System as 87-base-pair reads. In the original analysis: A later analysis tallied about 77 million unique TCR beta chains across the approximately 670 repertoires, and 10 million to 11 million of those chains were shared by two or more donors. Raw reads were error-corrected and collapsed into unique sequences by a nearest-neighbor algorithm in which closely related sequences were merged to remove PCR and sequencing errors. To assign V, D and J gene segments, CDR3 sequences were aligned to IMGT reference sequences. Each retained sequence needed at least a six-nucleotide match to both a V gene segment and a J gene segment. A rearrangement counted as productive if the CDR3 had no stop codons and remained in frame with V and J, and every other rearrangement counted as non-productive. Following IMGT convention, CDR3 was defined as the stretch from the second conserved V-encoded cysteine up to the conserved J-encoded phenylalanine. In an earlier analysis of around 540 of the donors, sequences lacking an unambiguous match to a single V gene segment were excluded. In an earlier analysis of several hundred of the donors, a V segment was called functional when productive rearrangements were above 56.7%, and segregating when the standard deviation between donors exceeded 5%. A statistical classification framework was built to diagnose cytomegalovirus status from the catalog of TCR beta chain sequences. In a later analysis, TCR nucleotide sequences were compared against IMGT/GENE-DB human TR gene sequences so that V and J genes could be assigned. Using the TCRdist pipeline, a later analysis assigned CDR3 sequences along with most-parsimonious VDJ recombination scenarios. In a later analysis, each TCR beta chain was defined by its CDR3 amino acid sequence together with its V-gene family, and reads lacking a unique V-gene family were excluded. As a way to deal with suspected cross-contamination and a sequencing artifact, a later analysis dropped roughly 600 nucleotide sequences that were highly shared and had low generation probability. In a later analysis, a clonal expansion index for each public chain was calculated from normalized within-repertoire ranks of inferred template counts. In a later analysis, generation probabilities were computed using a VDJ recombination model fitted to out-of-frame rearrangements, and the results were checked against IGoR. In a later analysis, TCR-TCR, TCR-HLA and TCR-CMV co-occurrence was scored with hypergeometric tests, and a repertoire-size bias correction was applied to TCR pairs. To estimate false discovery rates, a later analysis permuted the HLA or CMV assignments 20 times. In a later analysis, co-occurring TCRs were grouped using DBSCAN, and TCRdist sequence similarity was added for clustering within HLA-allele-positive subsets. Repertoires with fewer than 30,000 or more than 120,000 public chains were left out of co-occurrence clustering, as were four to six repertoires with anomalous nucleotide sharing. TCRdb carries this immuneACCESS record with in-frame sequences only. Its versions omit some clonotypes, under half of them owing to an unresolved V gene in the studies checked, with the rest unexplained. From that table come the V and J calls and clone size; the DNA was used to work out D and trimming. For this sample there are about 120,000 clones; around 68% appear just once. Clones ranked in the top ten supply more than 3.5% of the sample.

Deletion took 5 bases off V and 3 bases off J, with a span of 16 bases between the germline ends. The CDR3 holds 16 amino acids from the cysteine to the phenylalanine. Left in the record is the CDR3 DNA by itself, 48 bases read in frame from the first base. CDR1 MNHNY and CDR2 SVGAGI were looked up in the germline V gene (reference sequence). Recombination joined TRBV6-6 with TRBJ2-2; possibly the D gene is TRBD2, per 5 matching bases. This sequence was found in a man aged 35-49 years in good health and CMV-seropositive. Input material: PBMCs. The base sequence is TGTGCCAGCAGTCCCCGGGGTCAGCTGGACACCGGGGAGCTGTTTTTT. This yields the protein CASSPRGQLDTGELFF.